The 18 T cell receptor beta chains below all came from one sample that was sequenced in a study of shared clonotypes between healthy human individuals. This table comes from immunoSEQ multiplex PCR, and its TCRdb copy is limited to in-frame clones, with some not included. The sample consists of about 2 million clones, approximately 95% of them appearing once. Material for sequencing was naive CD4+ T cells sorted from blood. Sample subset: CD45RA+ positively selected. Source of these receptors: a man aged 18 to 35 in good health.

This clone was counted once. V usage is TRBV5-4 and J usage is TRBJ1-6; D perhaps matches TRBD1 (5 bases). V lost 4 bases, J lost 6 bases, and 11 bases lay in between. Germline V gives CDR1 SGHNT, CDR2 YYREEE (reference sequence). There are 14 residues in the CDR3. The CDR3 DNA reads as TGTGCCAGCAGCCCGGTGGACACTAATTCACCCCTCCACTTT. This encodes CASSPVDTNSPLHF. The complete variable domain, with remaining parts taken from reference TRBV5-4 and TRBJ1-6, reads ETGVTQSPTHLIKTRGQQVTLRCSSQSGHNTVSWYQQALGQGPQFIFQYYREEENGRGNFPPRFSGLQFPNYSSELNVNALELDDSALYLCASSPVDTNSPLHFGNGTRLTVT.

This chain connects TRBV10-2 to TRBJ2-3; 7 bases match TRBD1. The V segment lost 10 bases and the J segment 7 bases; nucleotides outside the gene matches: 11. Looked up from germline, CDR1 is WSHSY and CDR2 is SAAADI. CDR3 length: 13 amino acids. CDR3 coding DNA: TGCGCCACGAAACCGGGACAGTATTATACGCAGTATTTT. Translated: CATKPGQYYTQYF.

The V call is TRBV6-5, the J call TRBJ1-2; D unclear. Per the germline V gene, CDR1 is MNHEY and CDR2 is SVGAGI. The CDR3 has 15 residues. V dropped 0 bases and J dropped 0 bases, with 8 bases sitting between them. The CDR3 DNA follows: TGTGCCAGCAGTTACTCTGCGGGCGCTAACTATGGCTACACCTTC. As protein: CASSYSAGANYGYTF.

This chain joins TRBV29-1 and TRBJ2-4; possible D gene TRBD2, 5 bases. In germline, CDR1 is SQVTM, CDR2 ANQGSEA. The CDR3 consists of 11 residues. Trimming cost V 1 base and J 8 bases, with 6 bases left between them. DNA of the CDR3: TGCAGCGTTGAAGTGCGGGACATTCAGTACTTC. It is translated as CSVEVRDIQYF.

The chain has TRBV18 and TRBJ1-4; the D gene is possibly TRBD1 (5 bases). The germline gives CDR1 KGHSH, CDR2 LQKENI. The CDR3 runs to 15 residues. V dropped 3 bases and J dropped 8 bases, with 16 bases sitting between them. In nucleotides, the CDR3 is TGTGCCAGCTCACCGTTGTCGCAGGGCCACGAAAAACTGTTTTTT. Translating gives CASSPLSQGHEKLFF. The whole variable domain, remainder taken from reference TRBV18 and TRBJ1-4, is NAGVMQNPRHLVRRRGQEARLRCSPMKGHSHVYWYRQLPEEGLKFMVYLQKENIIDESGMPKERFSAEFPKEGPSILRIQQVVRGDSAAYFCASSPLSQGHEKLFFGSGTQLSVL.

CDR3 amino acids: CASSVGKGAEAFF. Here the CDR3 DNA reads TGTGCCAGCAGTGTTGGAAAGGGGGCAGAAGCTTTCTTT. This chain joins TRBV25-1 and TRBJ1-1, with 7 bases matching TRBD1. There are 13 residues in the CDR3. V lost 4 bases, J lost 8 bases, and 7 bases stayed unmatched. Germline V gives CDR1 MGHDK, CDR2 SYGVNS. Full variable domain (missing parts from reference TRBV25-1 and TRBJ1-1): EADIYQTPRYLVIGTGKKITLECSQTMGHDKMYWYQQDPGMELHLIHYSYGVNSTEKGDLSSESTVSRIRTEHFPLTLESARPSHTSQYLCASSVGKGAEAFFGQGTRLTVV.

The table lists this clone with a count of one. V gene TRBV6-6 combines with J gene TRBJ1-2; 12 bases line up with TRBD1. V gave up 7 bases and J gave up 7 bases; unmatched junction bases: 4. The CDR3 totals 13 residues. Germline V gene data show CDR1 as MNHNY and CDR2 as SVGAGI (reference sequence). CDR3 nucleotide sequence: TGTGCCAGCACGGGACAGGGGGCAGTTGGCTACACCTTC. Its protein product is CASTGQGAVGYTF.

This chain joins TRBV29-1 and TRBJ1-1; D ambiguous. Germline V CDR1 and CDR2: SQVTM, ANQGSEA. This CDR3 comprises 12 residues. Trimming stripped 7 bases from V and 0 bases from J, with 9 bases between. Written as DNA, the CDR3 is TGCAGCGGCGGACGGATGAACACTGAAGCTTTCTTT. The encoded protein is CSGGRMNTEAFF.

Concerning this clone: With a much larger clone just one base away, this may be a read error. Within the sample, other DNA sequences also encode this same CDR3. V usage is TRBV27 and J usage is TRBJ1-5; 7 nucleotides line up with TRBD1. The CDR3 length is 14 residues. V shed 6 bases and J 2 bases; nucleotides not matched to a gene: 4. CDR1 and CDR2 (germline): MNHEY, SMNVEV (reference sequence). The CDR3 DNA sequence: TGTGCCAGCAGCCCTGGACAGGGCAATCAGCCCCAGCATTTT. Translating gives CASSPGQGNQPQHF.

The CDR3 loop is CASSVQGAWETQYF. In nucleotides, the CDR3 is TGTGCCAGCAGCGTTCAGGGGGCGTGGGAGACCCAGTACTTC. The chain joins TRBV11-2 to TRBJ2-5; 8 nucleotides align to TRBD1. The V and J ends lost 5 bases and 5 bases, in that order; junction bases with no gene match: 7. CDR1 SGHAT and CDR2 FQNNGV come from the germline V gene. CDR3 length: 14 residues.

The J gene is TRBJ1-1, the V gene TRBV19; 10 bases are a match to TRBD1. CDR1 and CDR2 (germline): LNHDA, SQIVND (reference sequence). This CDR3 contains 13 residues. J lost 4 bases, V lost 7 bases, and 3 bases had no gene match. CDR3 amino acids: CASNDRGRTEAFF. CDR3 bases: TGTGCCAGTAATGACAGGGGGCGCACTGAAGCTTTCTTT.

CDR3 region: CASSLEIFIGVTGELFF. For the CDR3, the DNA is TGTGCCAGCAGCTTAGAAATTTTCATAGGGGTCACCGGGGAGCTGTTTTTT. The chain recombines TRBV7-9 with TRBJ2-2; TRBD1 is a possible D gene (5 bases). This CDR3 contains 17 residues. The germline gives CDR1 SEHNR, CDR2 FQNEAQ (reference sequence). V lost 1 base to trimming and J lost 4 bases, with 16 bases between them. The variable domain in full, with the rest retrieved from reference TRBV7-9 and TRBJ2-2, is DTGVSQNPRHKITKRGQNVTFRCDPISEHNRLYWYRQTLGQGPEFLTYFQNEAQLEKSRLLSDRFSAERPKGSFSTLEIQRTEQGDSAMYLCASSLEIFIGVTGELFFGEGSRLTVL.

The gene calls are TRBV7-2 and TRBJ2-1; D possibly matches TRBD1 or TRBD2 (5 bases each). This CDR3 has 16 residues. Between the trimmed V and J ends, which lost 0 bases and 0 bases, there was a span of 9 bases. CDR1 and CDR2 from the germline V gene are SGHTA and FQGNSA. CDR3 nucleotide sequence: TGTGCCAGCAGCTTAGCCGGGGCAGGCTCCTACAATGAGCAGTTCTTC. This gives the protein CASSLAGAGSYNEQFF.

Written as DNA, the CDR3 is TGTGCCTGGGCGACAGGGGTTTCTAGCACAGATACGCAGTATTTT. Amino acids: CAWATGVSSTDTQYF. The gene calls are TRBV30 and TRBJ2-3, with 8 positions matching TRBD1. This CDR3 has 15 amino acids. Germline CDR1 is GTSNPN and CDR2 is SVGIG (reference sequence). The ends lost 5 bases at V and 0 bases at J; junction bases unmatched: 7.

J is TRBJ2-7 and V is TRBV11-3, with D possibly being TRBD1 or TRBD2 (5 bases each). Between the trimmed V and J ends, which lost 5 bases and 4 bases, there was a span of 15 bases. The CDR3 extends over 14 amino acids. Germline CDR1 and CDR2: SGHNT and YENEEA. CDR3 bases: TGTGCCAGCAGCGCCCGGGACGGTACGTACGAGCAGTACTTC. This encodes CASSARDGTYEQYF. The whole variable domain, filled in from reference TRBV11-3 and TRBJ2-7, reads EAGVVQSPRYKIIEKKQPVAFWCNPISGHNTLYWYLQNLGQGPELLIRYENEEAVDDSQLPKDRFSAERLKGVDSTLKIQPAELGDSAVYLCASSARDGTYEQYFGPGTRLTVT.

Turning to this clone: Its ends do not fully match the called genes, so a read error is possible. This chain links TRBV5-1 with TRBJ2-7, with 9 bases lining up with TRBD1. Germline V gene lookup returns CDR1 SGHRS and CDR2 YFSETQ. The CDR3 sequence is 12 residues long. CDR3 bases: TGCGCCAGCAGCTTGGAGGGACAGGGTTTGTTCTTC. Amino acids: CASSLEGQGLFF.

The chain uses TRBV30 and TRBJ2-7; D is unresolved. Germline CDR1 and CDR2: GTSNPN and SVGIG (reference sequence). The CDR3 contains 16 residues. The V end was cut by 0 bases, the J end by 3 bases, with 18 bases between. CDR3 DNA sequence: TGTGCCTGGAGTGTACGGGTGGTAGGCCCCGGCTACGAGCAGTACTTC. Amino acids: CAWSVRVVGPGYEQYF.

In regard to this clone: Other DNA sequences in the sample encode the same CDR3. Here the CDR3 reads CASSYGAGANVLTF. CDR3 coding DNA: TGTGCCAGCAGTTACGGGGCTGGGGCCAACGTCCTGACTTTC. This chain uses TRBV6-5 with TRBJ2-6, with D hard to call. The CDR3 sequence is 14 residues long. With 2 bases removed from V and 2 bases from J, the gap between germline ends came to 4 bases. Per germline, CDR1 MNHEY and CDR2 SVGAGI.